This T cell receptor (beta chain) was sequenced in a study of untreated major depressive disorder. Study-wide results and limits: Depressed patients' CD4+ T cells carried increased TRBV05-01 (Vbeta 5.1) usage versus control CD4+ T cells.

The CDR3 covers 14 residues. Germline CDR1 reads MGHDK; CDR2 reads SYGVNS. V lost 3 bases and J 7 bases, leaving 12 bases between the germline ends. Magnetic negative selection enriched CD4+ T cells from thawed PBMCs. A remark on this clone: Its specificity is unknown.

Data came from immunoSEQ multiplex PCR; TCRdb stores just in-frame clones and leaves some out. This table holds about 20,000 clones, under 95% found once. What was sequenced was CD4+ T cells from PBMCs. This sequence joins TRBV25-1 and TRBJ1-4, with D perhaps TRBD1 (6 bases). The sequence was obtained from a woman aged 40 to 50 with major depressive disorder. CDR3 nucleotides: TGTGCCAGCAGTGAGGGGGGCTCAGGTGAAAAACTGTTTTTT. This translates into CASSEGGSGEKLFF.